This TCR beta chain was obtained from a study of T-cell reconstitution after alpha-beta-depleted transplantation in children. TCRbeta library preparation incorporated unique molecular identifiers. TCRdb recomputed calls from the PCR reads with MiXCR, one row per CDR3 protein. The sample has a few hundred thousand distinct CDR3 sequences; 13% are singletons. The CDR3 is made up of 15 amino acids. Per the germline V gene, CDR1 is MNHEY and CDR2 is SVGEGT. The V gene lost 2 bases and the J gene lost 5 bases, with 15 bases spanning the gap. Source: PBMCs, taken from the stem cell graft. The receptor was isolated from a human donor who donated a stem cell graft to a child with Fanconi anemia. The rearrangement joins TRBV6-2 or TRBV6-3 to TRBJ1-1, with unresolved D. The CDR3 sequence is CASSYDSPRRTEAFF. The DNA of the CDR3 is TGTGCCAGCAGTTACGATAGTCCCAGACGGACTGAAGCTTTCTTT.